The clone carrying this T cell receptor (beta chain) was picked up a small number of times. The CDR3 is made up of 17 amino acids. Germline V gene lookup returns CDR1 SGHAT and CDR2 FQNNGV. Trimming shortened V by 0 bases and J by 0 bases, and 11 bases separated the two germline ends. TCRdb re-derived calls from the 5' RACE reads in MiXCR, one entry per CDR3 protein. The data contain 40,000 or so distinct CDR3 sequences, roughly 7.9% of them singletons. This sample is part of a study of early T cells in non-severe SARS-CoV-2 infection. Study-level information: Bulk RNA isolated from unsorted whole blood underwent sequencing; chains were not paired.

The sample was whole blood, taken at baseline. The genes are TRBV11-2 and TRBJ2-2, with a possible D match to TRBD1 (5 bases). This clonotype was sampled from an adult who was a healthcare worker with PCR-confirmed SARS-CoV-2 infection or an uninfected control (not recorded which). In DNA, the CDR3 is TGTGCCAGCAGCTTAGATAAGACAGCCCCGAACACCGGGGAGCTGTTTTTT. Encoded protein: CASSLDKTAPNTGELFF.